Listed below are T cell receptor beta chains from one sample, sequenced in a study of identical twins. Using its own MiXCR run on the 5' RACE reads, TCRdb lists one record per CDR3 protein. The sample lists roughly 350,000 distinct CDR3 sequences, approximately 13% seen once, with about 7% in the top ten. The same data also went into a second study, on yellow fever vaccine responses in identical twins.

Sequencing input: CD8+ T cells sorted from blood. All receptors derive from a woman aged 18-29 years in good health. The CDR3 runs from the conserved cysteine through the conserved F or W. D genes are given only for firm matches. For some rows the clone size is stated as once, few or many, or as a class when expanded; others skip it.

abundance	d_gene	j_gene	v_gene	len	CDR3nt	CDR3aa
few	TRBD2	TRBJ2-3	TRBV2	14	TGTGCCAGCAGTGAAAGGCGGGGGGCATATACGCAGTATTTT	CASSERRGAYTQYF
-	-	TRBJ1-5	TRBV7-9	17	TGTGCCAGCACCGATGGCTCAGGGGTTGTCGGCAATCAGCCCCAGCATTTT	CASTDGSGVVGNQPQHF
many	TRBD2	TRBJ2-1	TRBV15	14	TGTGCCACCAGTCCCGGACTAGCCGACAATGAGCAGTTCTTC	CATSPGLADNEQFF
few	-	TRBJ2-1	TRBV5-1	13	TGCGCCAGCAGCTTGCCTCTAGCCCATGAGCAGTTCTTC	CASSLPLAHEQFF
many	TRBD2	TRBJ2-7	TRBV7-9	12	TGTGCCAGCAAAGCGGGGGGAGACGAGCAGTACTTC	CASKAGGDEQYF
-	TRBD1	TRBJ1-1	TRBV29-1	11	TGCTTCGACAGGGAGGGGACTGAAGCTTTCTTT	CFDREGTEAFF
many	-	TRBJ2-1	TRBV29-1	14	TGCAGCGCTGCCCAAACAGGAGTGATCGGGGAGCAGTTCTTC	CSAAQTGVIGEQFF
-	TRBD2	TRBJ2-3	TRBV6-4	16	TGTGCCAGCAGTGAAACCGGGGGGTTTGGCACAGATACGCAGTATTTT	CASSETGGFGTDTQYF
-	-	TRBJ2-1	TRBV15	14	TGTGCCACCAGCAGAGGGGGGGTGGGCAATGAGCAGTTCTTC	CATSRGGVGNEQFF
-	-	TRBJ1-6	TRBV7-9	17	TGTGCCAGCAGCGAGGCATCCCGAGGGACAAGAAATTCACCCCTCCACTTT	CASSEASRGTRNSPLHF
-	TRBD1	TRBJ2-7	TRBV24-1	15	TGTGCCACCAGCGCCCGGACAGGGGGCTACCACGAGCAGTACTTC	CATSARTGGYHEQYF
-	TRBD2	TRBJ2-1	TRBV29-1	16	TGCAGCGTTGAAACCGGGGGCGGGAGGCCCCTCAATGAGCAGTTCTTC	CSVETGGGRPLNEQFF
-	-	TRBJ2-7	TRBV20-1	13	TGCAGTGCTAGACCGCCAGAAACCTACGAGCAGTACTTC	CSARPPETYEQYF
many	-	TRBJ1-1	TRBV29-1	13	TGCAGCGTTGTGCCCGGCGAATCTCCTGAAGCTTTCTTT	CSVVPGESPEAFF
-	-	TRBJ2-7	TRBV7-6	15	TGTGCCAGCAGCCGAGGGACTTCTAGCTCCTACGAGCAGTACTTC	CASSRGTSSSYEQYF
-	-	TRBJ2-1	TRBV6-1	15	TGTGCCAGCAGTGAAGGTCTAGTCCTAGACAATGAGCAGTTCTTC	CASSEGLVLDNEQFF
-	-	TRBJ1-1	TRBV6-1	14	TGTGCCAGCAGTCTAGGGACGGGTCCCACTGAAGCTTTCTTT	CASSLGTGPTEAFF
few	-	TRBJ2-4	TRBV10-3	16	TGTGCCATCAGCAACTCTGACAGACGCGGTAAAAACATTCAGTACTTC	CAISNSDRRGKNIQYF
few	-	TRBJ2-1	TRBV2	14	TGTGCCAGCAGTCCTTGGGACAATAACAATGAGCAGTTCTTC	CASSPWDNNNEQFF
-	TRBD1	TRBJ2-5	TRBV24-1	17	TGTGCCACCAGTGATGTTATAGGACAGGGGGCCGAAGAGACCCAGTACTTC	CATSDVIGQGAEETQYF
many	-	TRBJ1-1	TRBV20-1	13	TGCAGTGCCAGAACAGGGTTAAACACTGAAGCTTTCTTT	CSARTGLNTEAFF
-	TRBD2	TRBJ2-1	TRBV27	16	TGTGCCAGCAGTTTATCGAACCCAGCGGGAGTGTGGGAGCAGTTCTTC	CASSLSNPAGVWEQFF
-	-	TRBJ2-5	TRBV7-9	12	TGTGCCAGCAGCTTATTCGGGGAGACCCAGTACTTC	CASSLFGETQYF
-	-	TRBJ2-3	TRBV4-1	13	TGCGCCAGCAGCCCGGGAGTATCAGATACGCAGTATTTT	CASSPGVSDTQYF
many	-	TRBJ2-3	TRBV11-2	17	TGTGCCAGCAGCTCCTTCGGCGGGGGCCCTAGCACAGATACGCAGTATTTT	CASSSFGGGPSTDTQYF
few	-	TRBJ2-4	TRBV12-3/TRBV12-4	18	TGTGCCAGCAGTTTAGCGGTTGGCCCCGTCCTAGCCAAAAACATTCAGTACTTC	CASSLAVGPVLAKNIQYF
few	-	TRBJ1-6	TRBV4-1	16	TGCGCCAGCAGCGAAACCCCTAACTCCTATAATTCACCCCTCCACTTT	CASSETPNSYNSPLHF
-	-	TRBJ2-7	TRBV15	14	TGTGCCACCAGCAGAGGCCAGGGGAGGGACGAGCAGTACTTC	CATSRGQGRDEQYF